This T cell receptor beta chain was identified in a study of control samples from healthy donors and cancer patients. The table lists this clone with a count of one. Sequenced by immunoSEQ multiplex PCR; TCRdb stores in-frame clones only, minus some. The sample consists of about 160,000 clones, just over 95% of them appearing once. The V gene's germline CDR1 is SGHDT and CDR2 YYEEEE. This CDR3 spans 13 amino acids. V lost 1 base and J lost 2, with 7 bases in between. The material sequenced was blood. This sequence originates from a woman aged 30 to 39 in good health. The chain uses TRBV5-6 and TRBJ2-7; D is perhaps TRBD1 (6 bases). CDR3 coding DNA: TGTGCCAGCAGCTTGCAGGGGACCTACGAGCAGTACTTC. This sequence encodes CASSLQGTYEQYF.